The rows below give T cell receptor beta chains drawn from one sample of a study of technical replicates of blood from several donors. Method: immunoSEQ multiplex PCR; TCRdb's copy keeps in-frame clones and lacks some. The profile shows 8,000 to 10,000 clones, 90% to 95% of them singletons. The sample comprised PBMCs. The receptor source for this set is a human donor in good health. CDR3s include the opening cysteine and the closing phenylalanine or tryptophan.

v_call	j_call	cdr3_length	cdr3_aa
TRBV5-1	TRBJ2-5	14	CASSPGTVMETQYF
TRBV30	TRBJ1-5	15	CAWSQAAGGNQPQHF
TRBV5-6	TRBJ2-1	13	CASPGLKFDEQFF
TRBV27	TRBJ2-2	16	CASSFLGGSNTGELFF
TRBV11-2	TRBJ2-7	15	CASSLDGVAAYEQYF
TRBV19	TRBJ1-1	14	CASRTGERNTEAFF
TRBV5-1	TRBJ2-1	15	CASSQTSGNYNEQFF
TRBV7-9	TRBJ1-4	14	CASTNRGLHEKLFF
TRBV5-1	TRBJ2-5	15	CASSLGGAQDWTQYF
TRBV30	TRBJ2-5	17	CAWRREPGTSGRETQYF
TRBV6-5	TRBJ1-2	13	CASRYDRDYGYTF
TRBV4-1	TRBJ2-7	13	CASSQDQGNEQYF
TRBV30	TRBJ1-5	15	CAWSGGTGSNQPQHF
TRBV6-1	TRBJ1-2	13	CASSSGGGDGYTF
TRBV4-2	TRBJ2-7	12	CASSQDRREQYF
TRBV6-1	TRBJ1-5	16	CASSESAGYSNQPQHF
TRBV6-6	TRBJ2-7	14	CASSLPGSNYEQYF